This T cell receptor beta chain was retrieved from a study of T cells after yellow fever vaccination. There are 16 residues in the CDR3. V was pared by 0 bases and J by 5 bases, with 5 bases of the junction left unmatched. Germline V CDR1 and CDR2: SGDLS, YYNGEE. Template switching with 5'RACE generated the TCR cDNA and added a universal primer site and UMIs. TCRdb re-called the 5' RACE reads with MiXCR, one entry per CDR3 protein. Of around 320,000 distinct CDR3 sequences in the sample, 8.7% were seen once. The input for sequencing was CD4+ T cells sorted from PBMCs, taken 5 days after the yellow fever booster vaccination. The gene calls are TRBV9 and TRBJ2-3, with 11 bases fitting TRBD2. This TCR was recovered from a man younger than 35 who received the YFV17D yellow fever vaccine. The DNA for the CDR3 is TGTGCCAGCAGCGTAGAGGCTAGCGGGGGGCTAGATACGCAGTATTTT. This gives the protein CASSVEASGGLDTQYF.